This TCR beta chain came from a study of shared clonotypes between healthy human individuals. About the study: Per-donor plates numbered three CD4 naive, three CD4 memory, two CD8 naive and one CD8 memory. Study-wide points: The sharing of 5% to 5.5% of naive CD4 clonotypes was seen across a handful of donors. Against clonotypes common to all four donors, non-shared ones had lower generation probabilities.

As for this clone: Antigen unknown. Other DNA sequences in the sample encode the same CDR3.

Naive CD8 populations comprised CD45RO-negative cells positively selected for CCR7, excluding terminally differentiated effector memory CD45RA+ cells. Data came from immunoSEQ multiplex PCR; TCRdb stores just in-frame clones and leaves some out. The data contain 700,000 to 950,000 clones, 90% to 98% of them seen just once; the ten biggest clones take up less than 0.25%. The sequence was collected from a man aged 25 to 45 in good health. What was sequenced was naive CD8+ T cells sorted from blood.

The CDR3 nucleotides are TGTGCCAGCAGCTTAGGGACAGGGGTCGGAGAGCAGTACTTC. Its translation: CASSLGTGVGEQYF. The chain recombines TRBV7-9 with TRBJ2-7; 9 bases are a match to TRBD1. CDR1 SEHNR and CDR2 FQNEAQ come from the germline V gene (reference sequence). V was pared by 1 base and J by 7 bases, with 5 bases of the junction left unmatched. The CDR3 has 14 residues. Full variable domain (outside the CDR3, taken from reference TRBV7-9 and TRBJ2-7): DTGVSQNPRHKITKRGQNVTFRCDPISEHNRLYWYRQTLGQGPEFLTYFQNEAQLEKSRLLSDRFSAERPKGSFSTLEIQRTEQGDSAMYLCASSLGTGVGEQYFGPGTRLTVT.